Listed here are 10 T cell receptor beta chains from one sample, sequenced in a study of graft-versus-host responses after intestinal transplantation (dated by TCRdb to the early 2020s). The library was built by means of the immunoSEQ multiplex PCR assay. This immuneACCESS table, as held by TCRdb, lists in-frame sequences with V and J called but not all clones. Of the missing ones, under half trace to an unresolved V gene in checked studies; the others have no known cause. Recorded for this sample are approximately 10,000 clones; 70% to 75% of them occurred a single time. Roughly 4% of the sample is in the top ten clones. To isolate intraepithelial and lamina propria lymphocytes from graft specimens, dithiothreitol, EDTA incubations and collagenase D digestion were used. This material consisted of ileum tissue, taken about 150 days after intestinal transplantation. The receptors derive from a human patient who received an intestinal transplant, so some T cells may come from the graft donor.

The chain joins TRBV28 to TRBJ1-5; D is possibly TRBD1 (5 bases). The CDR3 extends over 15 amino acids. Germline V CDR1 and CDR2: MDHEN, SYDVKM. V lost 6 bases and J lost 0, with 12 bases in between. The CDR3 spells CASRGGLISNQPQHF. In DNA form, the CDR3 reads TGTGCCAGCAGGGGGGGACTGATTAGCAATCAGCCCCAGCATTTT.

The chain employs TRBV15 and TRBJ1-2; 7 bases map to TRBD1. The CDR3 length is 15 residues. V shed 0 bases and J 3 bases; nucleotides not matched to a gene: 4. From germline, CDR1 is LNHNV and CDR2 YYDKDF (reference sequence). For the CDR3, the DNA is TGTGCCACCAGCAGAGAGGGACAGCCTTACTATGGCTACACCTTC. It is translated as CATSREGQPYYGYTF.

CDR3 DNA: TGCGCCAGCAGCTTGGGGGCCAAGGGAATGCCCCCGGACGGGAGGACCCAGTACTTC. As protein: CASSLGAKGMPPDGRTQYF. The J gene is TRBJ2-5, the V gene TRBV5-1; TRBD2 might be the D (6 bases). This CDR3 region has 19 residues. CDR1 is SGHRS and CDR2 is YFSETQ in the germline V gene. Trimming took 0 bases from V and 7 from J, leaving 28 bases between them.

The genes are TRBV5-8 and TRBJ2-1, with TRBD2 as a possible D gene (6 bases). Germline values: CDR1 SGHTS, CDR2 YDEGEE. This CDR3 is 17 amino acids long. Trimming removed 4 bases from V and 2 bases from J, with 19 bases in between. CDR3 region: CASSHLLAYVPYNEQFF. The CDR3, as DNA: TGTGCCAGCAGCCACCTACTAGCCTACGTTCCCTACAATGAGCAGTTCTTC. The full variable domain, its missing parts supplied by reference TRBV5-8 and TRBJ2-1, is EAGVTQSPTHLIKTRGQQATLRCSPISGHTSVYWYQQALGLGLQFLLWYDEGEERNRGNFPPRFSGRQFPNYSSELNVNALELEDSALYLCASSHLLAYVPYNEQFFGPGTRLTVL.

This clone was seen a few times. V and J are TRBV28 and TRBJ1-1; D gene unclear. The CDR3 loop spans 13 amino acids. Looked up from germline, CDR1 is MDHEN and CDR2 is SYDVKM. The germline V and J ends were trimmed by 5 bases and 1 base, with 8 bases remaining between them. CDR3 bases: TGTGCCAGCAGTCCGGGGTGGAACACTGAAGCTTTCTTT. Translating it yields CASSPGWNTEAFF.

The CDR3 spells CASSPGQGNEKLFF. CDR3 sequence (DNA): TGCGCCAGCAGCCCGGGACAGGGTAATGAAAAACTGTTTTTT. This chain joins TRBV5-1 and TRBJ1-4, with 9 bases identical to TRBD1. Germline-derived CDR1 and CDR2 are SGHRS and YFSETQ. V lost 4 bases and J lost 4; bases outside the gene matches: 2. The CDR3 runs 14 residues.

CDR3 residues: CASETGRVKAFF. For the CDR3, the DNA is TGTGCCAGCGAAACAGGACGGGTTAAAGCTTTCTTT. The V and J genes are TRBV18 and TRBJ1-1, with TRBD1 as a possible D gene (5 bases). CDR1 and CDR2 from the germline V gene are KGHSH and LQKENI. Trimming removed 8 bases from V and 9 bases from J, with 16 bases in between. The CDR3 is made up of 12 amino acids.

CDR3 amino acids: CASSSSVPNNEQFF. CDR3 bases: TGCGCCAGCAGCTCTAGCGTCCCAAACAATGAGCAGTTCTTC. The genes are TRBV5-1 and TRBJ2-1, with D perhaps TRBD2 (6 bases). There are 14 residues in the CDR3. Germline CDR1 is SGHRS and CDR2 is YFSETQ. V gave up 3 bases and J gave up 5 bases, with 12 bases separating them.

This clone was seen a handful of times. This chain joins TRBV28 and TRBJ2-7, with D possibly matching TRBD1 (5 bases). V lost 7 bases and J 0 bases, leaving 10 bases between the germline ends. The CDR3 consists of 13 residues. CDR1 and CDR2 from the germline V gene are MDHEN and SYDVKM. The CDR3 DNA sequence: TGTGCCAGCACCAGGGCCATCTCCTACGAGCAGTACTTC. It translates to CASTRAISYEQYF.

V usage is TRBV28 and J usage is TRBJ2-7; 9 positions match TRBD1. Germline CDR1 reads MDHEN; CDR2 reads SYDVKM. Germline trimming cut 5 bases from V and 2 bases from J; bases unmatched to any gene: 4. The CDR3 extends over 14 amino acids. The CDR3 region is CASSPGTGPYEQYF. In DNA form, the CDR3 reads TGTGCCAGCAGTCCCGGGACAGGGCCCTACGAGCAGTACTTC.